This T cell receptor (beta chain) came from a study of tumor and adjacent non-tumor tissue in lung cancer. Whole-study context: Each sample yielded 3.9 million or so productive TCRbeta reads on average.

With respect to this clonotype: Its antigen is currently unknown. A read error is possible here, since a much larger clone lies one base away.

Study-wide points: TCR diversity was significantly greater in tumor than normal lung tissue. Top 100 clones took a larger repertoire share in normal lung.

Germline values: CDR1 SGHNT, CDR2 YYREEE (reference sequence). The CDR3 is 13 amino acids. RNA was extracted from bulk tissue without any cell sorting. Three rounds of nested PCR, following a modified ARM-PCR protocol, produced the TCRbeta library. In TCRdb, the multiplex PCR reads were re-called with MiXCR into one record per CDR3 protein. The profile shows under 150,000 distinct CDR3 sequences, approximately 64% of them singletons. The clonotype was recovered from a man aged 55 to 69 with small cell lung cancer. This chain links TRBV5-4 with TRBJ2-7, with D perhaps being TRBD1 or TRBD2 (5 bases each). The material sequenced was lung tumor tissue. The CDR3: CAGSLPGPYEQYF. The CDR3 DNA reads TGTGCCGGCAGCTTGCCGGGGCCCTACGAGCAGTACTTC.